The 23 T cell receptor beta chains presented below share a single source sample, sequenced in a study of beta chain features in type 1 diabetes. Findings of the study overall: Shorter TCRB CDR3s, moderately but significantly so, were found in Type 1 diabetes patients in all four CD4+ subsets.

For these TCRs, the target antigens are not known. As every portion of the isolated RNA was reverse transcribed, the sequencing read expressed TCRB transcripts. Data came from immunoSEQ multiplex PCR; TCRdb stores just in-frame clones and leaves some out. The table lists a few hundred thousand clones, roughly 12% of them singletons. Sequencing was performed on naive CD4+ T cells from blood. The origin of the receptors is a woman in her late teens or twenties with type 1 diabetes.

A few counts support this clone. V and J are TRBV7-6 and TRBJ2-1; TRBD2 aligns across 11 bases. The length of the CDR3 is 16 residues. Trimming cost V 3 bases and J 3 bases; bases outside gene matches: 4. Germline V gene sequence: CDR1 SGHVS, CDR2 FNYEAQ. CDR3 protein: CASSLGTSGIYNEQFF. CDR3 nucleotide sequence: TGTGCCAGCAGCTTGGGGACTAGCGGAATCTACAATGAGCAGTTCTTC. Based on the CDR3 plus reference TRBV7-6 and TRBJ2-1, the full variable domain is GAGVSQSPRYKVTKRGQDVALRCDPISGHVSLYWYRQALGQGPEFLTYFNYEAQQDKSGLPNDRFSAERPEGSISTLTIQRTEQRDSAMYRCASSLGTSGIYNEQFFGPGTRLTVL.

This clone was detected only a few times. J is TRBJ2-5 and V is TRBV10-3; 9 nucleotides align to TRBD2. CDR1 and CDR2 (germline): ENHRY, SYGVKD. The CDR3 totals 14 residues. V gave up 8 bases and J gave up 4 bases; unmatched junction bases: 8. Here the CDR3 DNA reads TGTGCCATCGTCCGACTAGCGGTGGTAGAGACCCAGTACTTC. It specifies CAIVRLAVVETQYF.

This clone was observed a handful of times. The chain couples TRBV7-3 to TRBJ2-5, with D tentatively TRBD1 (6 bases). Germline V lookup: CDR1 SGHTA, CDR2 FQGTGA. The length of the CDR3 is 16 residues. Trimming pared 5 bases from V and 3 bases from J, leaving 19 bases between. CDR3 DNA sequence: TGTGCCAGCAGCCCTCTTGAGGGGGTGCCAAAAGAGACCCAGTACTTC. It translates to CASSPLEGVPKETQYF.

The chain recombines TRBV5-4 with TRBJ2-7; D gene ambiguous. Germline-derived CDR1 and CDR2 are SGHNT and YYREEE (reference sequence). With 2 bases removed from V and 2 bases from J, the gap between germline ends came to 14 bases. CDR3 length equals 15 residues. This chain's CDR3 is CASSFGPLVTYEQYF. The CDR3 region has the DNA TGTGCCAGCAGCTTTGGCCCTCTGGTCACCTACGAGCAGTACTTC.

The CDR3 DNA reads TGTGCCAGCAGTTCCCCGGGACTAGCGGACGAGCAGTACTTC. Protein product: CASSSPGLADEQYF. This chain connects TRBV28 to TRBJ2-7, with 11 bases identical to TRBD2. After removal of 4 bases from V and 5 bases from J, the junction contained 4 bases not matched to a gene. Germline-derived CDR1 and CDR2 are MDHEN and SYDVKM. The CDR3 sequence is 14 residues long. The full variable domain, in which reference TRBV28 and TRBJ2-7 provide the parts outside the CDR3, is DVKVTQSSRYLVKRTGEKVFLECVQDMDHENMFWYRQDPGLGLRLIYFSYDVKMKEKGDIPEGYSVSREKKERFSLILESASTNQTSMYLCASSSPGLADEQYFGPGTRLTVT.

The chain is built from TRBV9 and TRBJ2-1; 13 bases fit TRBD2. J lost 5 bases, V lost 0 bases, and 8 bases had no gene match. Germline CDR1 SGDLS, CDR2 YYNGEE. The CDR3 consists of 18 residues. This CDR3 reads CASSVETPTSGRNNEQFF. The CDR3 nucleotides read TGTGCCAGCAGCGTAGAGACACCGACTAGCGGGAGGAACAATGAGCAGTTCTTC.

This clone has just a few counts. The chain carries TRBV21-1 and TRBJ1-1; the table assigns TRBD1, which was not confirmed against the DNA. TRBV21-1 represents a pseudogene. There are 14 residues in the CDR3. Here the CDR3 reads CASSRGWGDSEAFF. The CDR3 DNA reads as TGTGCCAGCAGCCGAGGATGGGGCGATAGCGAAGCTTTCTTT.

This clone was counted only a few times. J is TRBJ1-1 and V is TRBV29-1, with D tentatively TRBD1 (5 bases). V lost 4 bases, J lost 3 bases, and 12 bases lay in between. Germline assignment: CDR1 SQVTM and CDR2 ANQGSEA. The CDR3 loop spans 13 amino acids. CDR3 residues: CSVAPRQYTEAFF. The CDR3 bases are TGCAGCGTTGCTCCGAGACAGTACACTGAAGCTTTCTTT.

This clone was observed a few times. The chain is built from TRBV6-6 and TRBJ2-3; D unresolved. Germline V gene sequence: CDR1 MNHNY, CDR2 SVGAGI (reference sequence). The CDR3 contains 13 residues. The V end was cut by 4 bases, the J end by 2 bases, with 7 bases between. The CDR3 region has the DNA TGTGCCAGCAGTTTTGGGCTCACAGATACGCAGTATTTT. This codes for CASSFGLTDTQYF.

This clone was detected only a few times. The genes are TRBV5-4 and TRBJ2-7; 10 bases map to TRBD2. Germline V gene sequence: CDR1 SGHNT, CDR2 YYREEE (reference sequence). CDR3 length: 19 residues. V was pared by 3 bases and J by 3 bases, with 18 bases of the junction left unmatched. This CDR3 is CASSSHPGSSGRGNYEQYV. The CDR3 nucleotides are TGTGCCAGCAGCTCTCACCCAGGGTCCAGCGGGAGGGGAAACTACGAGCAGTACGTC.

CDR3 sequence reads: CASLSGQGAYEQYV. CDR3 nucleotide sequence: TGTGCCAGCCTCTCGGGACAGGGGGCCTACGAGCAGTACGTC. The chain combines TRBV6-6 with TRBJ2-7; TRBD1 matches 11 bases. After removal of 8 bases from V and 2 bases from J, the junction contained 5 bases not matched to a gene. Per germline, CDR1 MNHNY and CDR2 SVGAGI (reference sequence). CDR3 length: 14 amino acids.

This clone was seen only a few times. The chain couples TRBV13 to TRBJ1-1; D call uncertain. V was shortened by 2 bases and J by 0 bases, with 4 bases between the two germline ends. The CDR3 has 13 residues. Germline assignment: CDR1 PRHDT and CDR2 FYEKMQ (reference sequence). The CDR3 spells CASSLSVNTEAFF. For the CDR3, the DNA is TGTGCCAGCAGCTTATCGGTGAACACTGAAGCTTTCTTT.

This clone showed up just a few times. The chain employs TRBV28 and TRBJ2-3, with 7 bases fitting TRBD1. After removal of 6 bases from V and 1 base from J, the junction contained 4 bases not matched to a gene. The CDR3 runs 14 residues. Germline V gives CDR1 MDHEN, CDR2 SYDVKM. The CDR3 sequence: CASRPGTGTDTQYF. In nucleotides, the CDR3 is TGTGCCAGCAGACCCGGGACAGGCACAGATACGCAGTATTTT.

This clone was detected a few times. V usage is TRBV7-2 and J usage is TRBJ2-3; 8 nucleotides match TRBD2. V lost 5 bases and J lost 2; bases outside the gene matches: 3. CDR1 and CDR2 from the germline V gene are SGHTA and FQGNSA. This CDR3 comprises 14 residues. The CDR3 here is CASSGTRTTDTQYF. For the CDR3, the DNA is TGTGCCAGCAGCGGGACTAGGACCACAGATACGCAGTATTTT. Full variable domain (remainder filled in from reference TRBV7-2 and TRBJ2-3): GAGVSQSPSNKVTEKGKDVELRCDPISGHTALYWYRQSLGQGLEFLIYFQGNSAPDKSGLPSDRFSAERTGGSVSTLTIQRTQQEDSAVYLCASSGTRTTDTQYFGPGTRLTVL.

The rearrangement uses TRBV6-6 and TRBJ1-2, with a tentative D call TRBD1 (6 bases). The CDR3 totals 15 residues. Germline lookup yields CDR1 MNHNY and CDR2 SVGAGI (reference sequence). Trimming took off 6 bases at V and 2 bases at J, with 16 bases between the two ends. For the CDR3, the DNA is TGTGCCAGCAGCCCAGGACAGTCTCCCAACTATGGCTACACCTTC. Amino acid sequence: CASSPGQSPNYGYTF.

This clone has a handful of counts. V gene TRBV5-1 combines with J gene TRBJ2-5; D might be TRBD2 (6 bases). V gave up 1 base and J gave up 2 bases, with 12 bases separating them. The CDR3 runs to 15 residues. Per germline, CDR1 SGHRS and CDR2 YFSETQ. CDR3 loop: CASSLQLGGQETQYF. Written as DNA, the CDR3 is TGCGCCAGCAGCTTGCAGTTGGGAGGACAAGAGACCCAGTACTTC.

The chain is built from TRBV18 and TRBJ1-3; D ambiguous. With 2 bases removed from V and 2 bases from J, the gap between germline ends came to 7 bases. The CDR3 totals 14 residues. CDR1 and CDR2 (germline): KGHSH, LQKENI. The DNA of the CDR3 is TGTGCCAGCTCACCAGACTTCCCTGGAAACACCATATATTTT. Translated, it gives CASSPDFPGNTIYF.

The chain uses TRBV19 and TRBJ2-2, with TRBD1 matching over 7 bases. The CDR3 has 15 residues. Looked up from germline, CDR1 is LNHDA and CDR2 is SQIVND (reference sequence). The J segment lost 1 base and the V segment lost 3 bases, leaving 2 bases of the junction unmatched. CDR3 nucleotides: TGTGCCAGTAGTATCAGGACAGGGAACACCGGGGAGCTGTTTTTT. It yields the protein CASSIRTGNTGELFF.

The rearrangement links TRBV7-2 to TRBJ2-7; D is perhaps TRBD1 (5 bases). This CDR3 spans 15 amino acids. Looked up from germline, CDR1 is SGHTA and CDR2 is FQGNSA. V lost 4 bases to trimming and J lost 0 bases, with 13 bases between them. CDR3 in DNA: TGTGCCAGCAGCTCCCCAGACAGACTCTCCTACGAGCAGTACTTC. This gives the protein CASSSPDRLSYEQYF.

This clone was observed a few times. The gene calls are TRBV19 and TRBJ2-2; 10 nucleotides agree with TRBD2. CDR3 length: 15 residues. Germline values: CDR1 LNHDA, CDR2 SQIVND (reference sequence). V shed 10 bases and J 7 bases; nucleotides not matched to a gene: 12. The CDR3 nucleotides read TGTGCCACCGCCTCTCTAGCGGGAGTTTTCGGGGAGCTGTTTTTT. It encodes CATASLAGVFGELFF.

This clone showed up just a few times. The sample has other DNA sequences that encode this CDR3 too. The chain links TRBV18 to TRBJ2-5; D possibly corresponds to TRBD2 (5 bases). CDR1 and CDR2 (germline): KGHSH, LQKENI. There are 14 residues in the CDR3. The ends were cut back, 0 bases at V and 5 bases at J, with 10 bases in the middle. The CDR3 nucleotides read TGTGCCAGCTCACCACCGGCGGGCCAGGAGACCCAGTACTTC. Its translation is CASSPPAGQETQYF.

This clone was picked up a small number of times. CDR3 sequence reads: CAWRDTGSSYEQYF. The CDR3 bases are TGTGCCTGGAGAGACACAGGGAGCTCCTACGAGCAGTACTTC. V gene TRBV30 combines with J gene TRBJ2-7, with a weak D call TRBD1 (6 bases). Trimming took 3 bases from V and 0 from J, leaving 12 bases between them. The germline V gene has CDR1 GTSNPN and CDR2 SVGIG (reference sequence). CDR3 size: 14 residues.

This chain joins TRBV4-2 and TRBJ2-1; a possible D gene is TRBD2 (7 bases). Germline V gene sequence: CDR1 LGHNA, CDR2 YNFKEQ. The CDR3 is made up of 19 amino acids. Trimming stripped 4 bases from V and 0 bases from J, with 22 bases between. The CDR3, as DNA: TGTGCCAGCAGCCCTCGGGGGGCTAGCGCATCTAGCTCCTACAATGAGCAGTTCTTC. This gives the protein CASSPRGASASSSYNEQFF.